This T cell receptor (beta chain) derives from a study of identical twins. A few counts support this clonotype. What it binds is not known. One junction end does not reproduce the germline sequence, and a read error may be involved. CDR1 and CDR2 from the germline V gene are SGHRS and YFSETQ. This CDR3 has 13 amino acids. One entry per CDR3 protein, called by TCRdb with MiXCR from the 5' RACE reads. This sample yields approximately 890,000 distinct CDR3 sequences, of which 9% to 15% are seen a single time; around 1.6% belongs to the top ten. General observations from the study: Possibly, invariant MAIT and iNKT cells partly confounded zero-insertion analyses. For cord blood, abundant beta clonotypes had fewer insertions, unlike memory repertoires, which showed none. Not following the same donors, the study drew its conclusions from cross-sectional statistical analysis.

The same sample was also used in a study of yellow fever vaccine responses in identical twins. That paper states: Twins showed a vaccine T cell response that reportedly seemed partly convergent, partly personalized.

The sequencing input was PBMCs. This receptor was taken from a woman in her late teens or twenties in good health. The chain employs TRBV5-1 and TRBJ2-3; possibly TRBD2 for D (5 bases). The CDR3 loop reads CASRVASIDTQYF. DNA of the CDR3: TGCGCCAGCAGGGTAGCTAGCATAGATACGCAGTATTTT.